The clone carrying this T cell receptor beta chain was detected many times. What it binds is unknown. V was trimmed by 6 bases and J by 0 bases, leaving 15 bases between them. Germline V CDR1 and CDR2: DFQATT, SNEGSKA (reference sequence). The CDR3 has 14 amino acids. The data are from a study of regulatory T cells in long-lasting Graves disease. Study-level results: Persistent Graves' patients had lower TCR diversity than newly diagnosed ones.

The sample's time point: newly diagnosed GD, antithyroid drugs for less than 3 months. With RNA extracted from PBMCs as input, the TCR library was made. HTBI primers from iRepertoire and Arm-PCR of CDR3 regions yielded the TCR beta libraries. Using its own MiXCR run on the multiplex PCR reads, TCRdb lists one record per CDR3 protein. This table has roughly 510,000 distinct CDR3 sequences, about 16% appearing once. This sample was shared with a second study, whose subject was T cells in Graves' hyperthyroidism and ophthalmopathy. That paper notes: Clinical symptoms, serum thyroxine and TRAb, thyroid ultrasound and orbital computed tomography were used for the diagnoses.

This specimen consisted of peripheral blood mononuclear cells (PBMCs), obtained at new diagnosis, from a patient treated with antithyroid drugs. The genes are TRBV20-1 and TRBJ2-7; D call uncertain. This sequence was found in a man younger than 30 with Graves disease. As DNA, the CDR3 is TGCAGTGCCGCCCCGATCGGCCACTCCTACGAGCAGTACTTC. The encoded protein is CSAAPIGHSYEQYF.